The 12 T cell receptor beta chains presented below share a single source sample, sequenced in a study of Tregs in tolerant kidney transplant recipients. Clones were read by immunoSEQ multiplex PCR, and TCRdb kept only the in-frame ones, dropping some. The repertoire consists of 200,000 to 300,000 clones, with around 82% occurring once and the leading ten covering 0.64%. Sequencing was performed on CD4+ T cells from blood. Every receptor here comes from a human donor in good health.

This clone was counted between two and nine times. The chain carries TRBV28 and TRBJ1-2; TRBD1 matches at 7 bases. The germline V gene encodes CDR1 MDHEN and CDR2 SYDVKM. There are 14 residues in the CDR3. V gave up 7 bases and J gave up 0 bases; unmatched junction bases: 5. The CDR3 DNA reads as TGTGCCAGCACCCCCGGGACAGCTAACTATGGCTACACCTTC. This sequence encodes CASTPGTANYGYTF.

The chain has TRBV7-3 and TRBJ1-1; TRBD1 might be the D (6 bases). With 3 bases removed from V and 5 bases from J, the gap between germline ends came to 16 bases. The CDR3 runs to 15 residues. Germline CDR1 and CDR2: SGHTA and FQGTGA. The CDR3 DNA reads as TGTGCCAGCAGCTTTCAGAAAGGGGGGGTTACTGAAGCTTTCTTT. Translating gives CASSFQKGGVTEAFF.

V gene TRBV15 combines with J gene TRBJ1-2; D gene unclear. Trimming stripped 0 bases from V and 6 bases from J, with 14 bases between. The CDR3 extends over 15 amino acids. Germline lookup yields CDR1 LNHNV and CDR2 YYDKDF (reference sequence). The CDR3 loop reads CATSREFELLDGYTF. The CDR3 nucleotides read TGTGCCACCAGCAGAGAATTTGAGCTTCTTGATGGCTACACCTTC.

Concerning this clone itself: Relative to the germline gene, one junction end is altered; a read error may explain this. This sequence joins TRBV27 and TRBJ1-2; D may be TRBD1 (6 bases). CDR1 is MNHEY, CDR2 SMNVEV, per germline (reference sequence). This CDR3 comprises 17 residues. CDR3 DNA: TGTGCCAGCAGTCAAGGACAGCCTTTCTCTATGGGCTATGGCTGCACCTTC. As protein: CASSQGQPFSMGYGCTF.

The gene calls are TRBV4-1 and TRBJ1-3, with D perhaps matching TRBD1 (5 bases). The germline gives CDR1 MGHRA, CDR2 YSYEKL. This CDR3 region has 15 residues. V lost 2 bases, J lost 4 bases, and 12 bases lay in between. The CDR3 sequence is CASSQRGGAGNTIYF. In DNA, the CDR3 is TGCGCCAGCAGCCAACGGGGGGGTGCGGGAAACACCATATATTTT.

This clone showed up just a few times. V gene TRBV9 combines with J gene TRBJ1-4; D is uncertain. The germline V gene encodes CDR1 SGDLS and CDR2 YYNGEE. V lost 1 base and J lost 8, with 15 bases in between. This CDR3 contains 15 residues. The CDR3 sequence: CASSVRPAGGEKLFF. The CDR3 nucleotides read TGTGCCAGCAGCGTACGGCCGGCTGGAGGAGAAAAACTGTTTTTT.

The V and J genes are TRBV7-8 and TRBJ2-7; 7 bases map to TRBD2. The CDR3 covers 15 residues. In germline, CDR1 is SGHVS, CDR2 FQNEAQ. V shed 5 bases, J shed 4 bases, and the junction held 11 bases outside the gene matches. For the CDR3, the DNA is TGTGCCAGCAGCCACCGAGGGAGGGAGGGGTACGAGCAGTACTTC. Translating gives CASSHRGREGYEQYF.

V is TRBV5-1 and J is TRBJ1-5, with D possibly matching TRBD1 (5 bases). With 0 bases removed from V and 10 bases from J, the gap between germline ends came to 14 bases. Germline values: CDR1 SGHRS, CDR2 YFSETQ. The CDR3 consists of 14 residues. CDR3 bases: TGCGCCAGCAGCTTGGCCGAGCAGGGCGGCCCCCAGCATTTT. Amino acid sequence: CASSLAEQGGPQHF.

The chain carries TRBV5-1 and TRBJ2-5; D call uncertain. V lost 2 bases to trimming and J lost 3 bases, with 8 bases between them. CDR3 length equals 13 residues. Germline CDR1 is SGHRS and CDR2 is YFSETQ. The CDR3 bases are TGCGCCAGCAGCTTCTACACTGAAGAGACCCAGTACTTC. It translates to CASSFYTEETQYF.

The rearrangement joins TRBV6-1 to TRBJ1-5; D gene unclear. This CDR3 contains 17 residues. Trimming cost V 3 bases and J 2 bases, with 17 bases left between them. CDR1 and CDR2 (germline): MNHNS, SASEGT. The CDR3 sequence: CASSDDAVFFGNQPQHF. CDR3 DNA: TGTGCCAGCAGTGACGATGCCGTTTTTTTTGGCAATCAGCCCCAGCATTTT.

This clone was counted a single time. The chain combines TRBV7-2 with TRBJ1-3; TRBD1 might be the D (6 bases). The CDR3 has 19 amino acids. The V gene lost 2 bases and the J gene lost 2 bases, with 22 bases spanning the gap. Germline V gene lookup returns CDR1 SGHTA and CDR2 FQGNSA. CDR3 DNA sequence: TGTGCCAGCAGCTTAATCGGGGCTGGATCACAGGGACCTGGAAACACCATATATTTT. This codes for CASSLIGAGSQGPGNTIYF.

V gene TRBV6-5 combines with J gene TRBJ2-7; D call uncertain. CDR1 and CDR2 (germline): MNHEY, SVGAGI. V lost 1 base and J 3 bases, leaving 13 bases between the germline ends. CDR3 length: 15 amino acids. The CDR3 DNA sequence: TGTGCCAGCAGTTACTTAGGGAATACGGTCTACGAGCAGTACTTC. Residues: CASSYLGNTVYEQYF.